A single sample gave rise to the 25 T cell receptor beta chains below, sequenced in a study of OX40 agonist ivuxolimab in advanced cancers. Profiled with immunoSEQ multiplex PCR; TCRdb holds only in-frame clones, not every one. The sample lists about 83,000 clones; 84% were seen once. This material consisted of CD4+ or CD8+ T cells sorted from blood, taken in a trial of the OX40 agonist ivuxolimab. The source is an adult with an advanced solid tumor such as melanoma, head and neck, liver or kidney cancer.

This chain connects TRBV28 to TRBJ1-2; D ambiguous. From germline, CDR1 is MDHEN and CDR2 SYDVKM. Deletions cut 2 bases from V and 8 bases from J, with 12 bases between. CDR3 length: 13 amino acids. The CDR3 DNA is TGTGCCAGCAGTTTACAAGACACAGAGGGCTACACCTTC. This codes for CASSLQDTEGYTF.

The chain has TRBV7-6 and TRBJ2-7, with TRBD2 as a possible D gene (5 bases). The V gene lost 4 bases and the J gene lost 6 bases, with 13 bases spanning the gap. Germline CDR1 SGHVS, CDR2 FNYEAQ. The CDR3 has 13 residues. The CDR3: CASSSHRGREQYF. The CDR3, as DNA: TGTGCCAGCAGCTCCCACCGGGGTCGCGAGCAGTACTTC.

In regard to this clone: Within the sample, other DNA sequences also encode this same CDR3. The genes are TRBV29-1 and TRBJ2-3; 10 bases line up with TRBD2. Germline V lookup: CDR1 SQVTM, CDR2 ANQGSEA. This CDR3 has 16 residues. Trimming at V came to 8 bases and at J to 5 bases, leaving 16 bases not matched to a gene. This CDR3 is CSSRGGERGGGDTQYF. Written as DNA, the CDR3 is TGCAGCTCCCGTGGGGGGGAGCGGGGGGGCGGAGATACGCAGTATTTT.

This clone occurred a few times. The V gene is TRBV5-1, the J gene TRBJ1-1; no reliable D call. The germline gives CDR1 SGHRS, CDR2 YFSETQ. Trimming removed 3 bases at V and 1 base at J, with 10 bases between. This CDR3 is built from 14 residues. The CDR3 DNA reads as TGCGCCAGCAGCTCTGACCCCCAGAACACTGAAGCTTTCTTT. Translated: CASSSDPQNTEAFF.

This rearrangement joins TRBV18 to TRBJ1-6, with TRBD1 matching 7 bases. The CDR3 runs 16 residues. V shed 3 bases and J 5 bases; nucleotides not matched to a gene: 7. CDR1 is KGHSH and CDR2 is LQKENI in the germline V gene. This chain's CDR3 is CASSPSPTGNNSPLHF. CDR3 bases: TGTGCCAGCTCACCCTCCCCGACAGGGAATAATTCACCCCTCCACTTT.

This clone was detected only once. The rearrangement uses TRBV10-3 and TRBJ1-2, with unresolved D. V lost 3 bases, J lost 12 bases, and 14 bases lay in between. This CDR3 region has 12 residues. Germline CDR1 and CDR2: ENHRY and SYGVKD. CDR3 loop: CAISDPPRGDTF. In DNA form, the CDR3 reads TGTGCCATCAGTGACCCTCCTCGTGGGGACACCTTC.

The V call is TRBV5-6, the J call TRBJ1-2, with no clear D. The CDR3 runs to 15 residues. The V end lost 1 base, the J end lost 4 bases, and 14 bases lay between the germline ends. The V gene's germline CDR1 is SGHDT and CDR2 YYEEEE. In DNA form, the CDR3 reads TGTGCCAGCAGCTTGCGTATAGTTCAGGCCTATGGCTACACCTTC. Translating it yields CASSLRIVQAYGYTF.

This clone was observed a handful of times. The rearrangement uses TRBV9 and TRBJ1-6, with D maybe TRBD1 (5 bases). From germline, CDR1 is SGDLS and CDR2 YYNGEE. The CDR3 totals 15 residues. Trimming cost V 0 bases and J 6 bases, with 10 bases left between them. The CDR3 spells CASSVAAGSNSPLHF. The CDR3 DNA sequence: TGTGCCAGCAGCGTAGCGGCAGGGAGTAATTCACCCCTCCACTTT.

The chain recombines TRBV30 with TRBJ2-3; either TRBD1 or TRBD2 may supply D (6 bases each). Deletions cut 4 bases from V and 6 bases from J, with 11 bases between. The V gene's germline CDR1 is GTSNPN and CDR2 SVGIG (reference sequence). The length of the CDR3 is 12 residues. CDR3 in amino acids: CAWTKGGDTQYF. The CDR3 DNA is TGTGCCTGGACCAAAGGGGGGGATACGCAGTATTTT. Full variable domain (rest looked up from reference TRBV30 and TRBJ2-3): SQTIHQWPATLVQPVGSPLSLECTVEGTSNPNLYWYRQAAGRGLQLLFYSVGIGQISSEVPQNLSASRPQDRQFILSSKKLLLSDSGFYLCAWTKGGDTQYFGPGTRLTVL.

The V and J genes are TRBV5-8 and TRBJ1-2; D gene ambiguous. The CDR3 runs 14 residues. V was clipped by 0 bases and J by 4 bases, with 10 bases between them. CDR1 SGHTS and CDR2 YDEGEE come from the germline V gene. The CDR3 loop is CASSLGPPSYGYTF. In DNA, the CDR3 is TGTGCCAGCAGCTTGGGGCCTCCCTCCTATGGCTACACCTTC.

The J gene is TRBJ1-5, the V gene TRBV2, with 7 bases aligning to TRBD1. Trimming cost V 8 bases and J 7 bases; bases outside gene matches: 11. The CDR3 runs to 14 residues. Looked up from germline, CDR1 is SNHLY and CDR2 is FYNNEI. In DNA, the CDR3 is TGTGCCAGCTCATTAGGACAGGCAGGACAGCCCCAGCATTTT. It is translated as CASSLGQAGQPQHF.

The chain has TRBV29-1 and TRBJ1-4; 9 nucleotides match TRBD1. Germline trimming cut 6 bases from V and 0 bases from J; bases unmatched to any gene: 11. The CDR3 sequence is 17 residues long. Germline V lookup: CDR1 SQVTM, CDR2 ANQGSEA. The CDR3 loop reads CSVTGTGTASTNEKLFF. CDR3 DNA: TGCAGCGTGACCGGGACAGGGACAGCTTCAACTAATGAAAAACTGTTTTTT.

The CDR3 DNA sequence: TGTGCCAGCAGCTATAGCTGGGACAGGGCTGTGCAAGAGACCCAGTACTTC. As protein: CASSYSWDRAVQETQYF. V usage is TRBV11-2 and J usage is TRBJ2-5; the match to TRBD1 covers 9 bases. The junction had 11 bases not matched to a gene; V was cut back by 4 bases and J by 2 bases. Per germline, CDR1 SGHAT and CDR2 FQNNGV. The CDR3 sequence is 17 residues long. The full variable domain, completed using reference TRBV11-2 and TRBJ2-5, is EAGVAQSPRYKIIEKRQSVAFWCNPISGHATLYWYQQILGQGPKLLIQFQNNGVVDDSQLPKDRFSAERLKGVDSTLKIQPAKLEDSAVYLCASSYSWDRAVQETQYFGPGTRLLVL.

In DNA form, the CDR3 reads TGTGCCAGCTCACCACCGGGACAGTGGGGATCACCCCTCCACTTT. Encoded protein: CASSPPGQWGSPLHF. This chain uses TRBV18 with TRBJ1-6; 7 bases fit TRBD1. The CDR3 totals 15 residues. J was trimmed by 10 bases and V by 0 bases; bases with no gene match: 6. Germline V gene data show CDR1 as KGHSH and CDR2 as LQKENI.

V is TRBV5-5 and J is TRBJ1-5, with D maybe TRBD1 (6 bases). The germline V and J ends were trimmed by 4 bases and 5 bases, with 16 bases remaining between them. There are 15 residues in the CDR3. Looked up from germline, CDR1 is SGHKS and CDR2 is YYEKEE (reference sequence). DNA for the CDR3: TGTGCCAGCAGCAGTGGGACAACAACTGATCAGCCCCAGCATTTT. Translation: CASSSGTTTDQPQHF.

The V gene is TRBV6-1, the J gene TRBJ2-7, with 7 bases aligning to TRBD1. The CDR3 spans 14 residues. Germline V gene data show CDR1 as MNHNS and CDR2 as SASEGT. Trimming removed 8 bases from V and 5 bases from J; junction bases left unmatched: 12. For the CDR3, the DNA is TGTGCCAGCGCTAACAACAGGGGACGCGACGAGCAGTACTTC. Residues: CASANNRGRDEQYF.

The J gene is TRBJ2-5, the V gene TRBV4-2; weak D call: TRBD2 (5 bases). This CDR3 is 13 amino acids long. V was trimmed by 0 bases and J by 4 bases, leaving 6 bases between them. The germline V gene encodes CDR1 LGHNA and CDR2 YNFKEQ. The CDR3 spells CASSQEGGETQYF. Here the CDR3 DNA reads TGTGCCAGCAGCCAAGAAGGAGGAGAGACCCAGTACTTC.

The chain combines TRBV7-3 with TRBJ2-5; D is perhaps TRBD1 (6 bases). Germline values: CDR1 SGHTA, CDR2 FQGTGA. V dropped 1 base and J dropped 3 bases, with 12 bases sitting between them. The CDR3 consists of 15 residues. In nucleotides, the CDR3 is TGTGCCAGCAGCTTAAGCGGCAGGGACAAAGAGACCCAGTACTTC. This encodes CASSLSGRDKETQYF.

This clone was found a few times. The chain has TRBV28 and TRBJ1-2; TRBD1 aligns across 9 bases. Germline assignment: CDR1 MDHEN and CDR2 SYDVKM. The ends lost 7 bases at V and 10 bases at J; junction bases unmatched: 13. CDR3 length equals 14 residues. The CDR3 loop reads CASTGTGGNSPYTF. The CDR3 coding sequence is TGTGCCAGCACCGGAACAGGGGGCAATTCCCCCTACACCTTC.

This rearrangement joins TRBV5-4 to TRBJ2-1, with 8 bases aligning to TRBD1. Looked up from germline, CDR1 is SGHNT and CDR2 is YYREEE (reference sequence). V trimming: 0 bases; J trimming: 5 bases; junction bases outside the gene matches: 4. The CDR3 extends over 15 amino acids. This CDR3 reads CASSLGGTGNNEQFF. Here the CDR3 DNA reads TGTGCCAGCAGCTTGGGGGGGACAGGAAACAATGAGCAGTTCTTC.

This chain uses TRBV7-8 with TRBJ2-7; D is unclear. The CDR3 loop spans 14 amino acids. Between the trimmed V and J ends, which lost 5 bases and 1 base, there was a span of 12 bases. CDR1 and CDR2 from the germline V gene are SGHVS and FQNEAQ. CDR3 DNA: TGTGCCAGCAGCCCGCAGGTGGGTTCCTACGAGCAGTACTTC. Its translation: CASSPQVGSYEQYF. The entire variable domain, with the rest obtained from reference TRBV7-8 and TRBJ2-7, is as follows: GAGVSQSPRYKVAKRGQDVALRCDPISGHVSLFWYQQALGQGPEFLTYFQNEAQLDKSGLPSDRFFAERPEGSVSTLKIQRTQQEDSAVYLCASSPQVGSYEQYFGPGTRLTVT.

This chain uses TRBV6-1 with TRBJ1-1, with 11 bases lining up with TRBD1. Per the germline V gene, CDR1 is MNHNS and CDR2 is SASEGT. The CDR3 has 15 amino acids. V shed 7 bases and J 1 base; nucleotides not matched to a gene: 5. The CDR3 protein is CASTRDRGRNTEAFF. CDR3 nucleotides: TGTGCCAGCACCCGGGACAGGGGGAGGAACACTGAAGCTTTCTTT.

In nucleotides, the CDR3 is TGTGCCAGCAGTTACAGGACAGGGGGCCTTGGCTACACCTTC. Translated: CASSYRTGGLGYTF. This sequence joins TRBV6-5 and TRBJ1-2; 11 bases fit TRBD1. J was trimmed by 7 bases and V by 2 bases; bases with no gene match: 3. In germline, CDR1 is MNHEY, CDR2 SVGAGI. The CDR3 spans 14 residues.

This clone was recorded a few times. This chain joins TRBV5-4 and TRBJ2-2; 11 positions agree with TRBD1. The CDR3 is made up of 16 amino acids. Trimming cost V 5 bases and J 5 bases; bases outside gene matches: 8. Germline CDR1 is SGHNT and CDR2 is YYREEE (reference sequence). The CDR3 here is CASSLYRDRGTGELFF. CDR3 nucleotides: TGTGCCAGCAGTCTCTACCGGGACAGGGGGACCGGGGAGCTGTTTTTT.

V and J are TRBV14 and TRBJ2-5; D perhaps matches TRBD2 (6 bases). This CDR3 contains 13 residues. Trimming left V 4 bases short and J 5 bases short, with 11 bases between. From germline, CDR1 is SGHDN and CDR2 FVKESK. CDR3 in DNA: TGTGCCAGCAGCCTATTGGGGAGGGAGACCCAGTACTTC. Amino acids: CASSLLGRETQYF.